This TCR beta chain derives from a study of shared clonotypes between healthy human individuals. General study results and limits: Around 5% of naive CD4 clonotypes were common to several donors. Generation probabilities of non-shared clonotypes were lower (relative to those shared by all four donors).

Only one count was recorded for this clone. What it binds is not known. The table came from immunoSEQ multiplex PCR; TCRdb's copy has only in-frame clones and leaves some out. The sample has around 2,000,000 clones; roughly 96% are singletons. Only Caucasian adults living in Nashville, Tennessee served as donors. Naive CD45RA+ and memory CD45RA-negative subsets were split from CD4+ cells. The ends were cut back, 6 bases at V and 1 base at J, with 13 bases in the middle. The CDR3 sequence is 14 residues long. The germline V gene has CDR1 SGHVS and CDR2 FQNEAQ. The chain is built from TRBV7-8 and TRBJ2-7; D might be TRBD1 (6 bases). This clonotype was sampled from a man between 18 and 29 years old in good health. Sequenced sample: naive CD4+ T cells sorted from blood. Subset meaning: CD45RA+ positively selected. The CDR3 region has the DNA TGTGCCAGCAGTCGTGAACAGGGATCCTACGAGCAGTACTTC. Encoded protein: CASSREQGSYEQYF.